This T cell receptor (beta chain) was identified in a study of post-analysis software for immune sequencing data. For this clonotype: Its cognate antigen is unknown.

Prepared TCR beta cDNA libraries contained unique molecular identifiers. MiXCR, applied by TCRdb to the PCR reads, yields one record per CDR3 protein. The table shows about 540,000 distinct CDR3 sequences, with around 34% occurring only once. CDR3 size: 12 residues. Trimming pared 6 bases from V and 7 bases from J, leaving 13 bases between. Germline-derived CDR1 and CDR2 are DFQATT and SNEGSKA (reference sequence). Study findings and constraints: Higher frequency in patients than in controls was seen for roughly five TRBV segments, with TRBV5-6, TRBV5-1 and TRBV20-1 among them.

The V call is TRBV20-1, the J call TRBJ1-5; D ambiguous. Sequencing used blood. The sequence was collected from a girl between 2 and 17 years old with multiple sclerosis. CDR3 bases: TGCAGTGCAACCGGGCCCACCCAGCCCCAGCATTTT. This translates into CSATGPTQPQHF.